The clone carrying this TCR beta chain was detected ten times or more. Indicated time point: newly diagnosed GD, antithyroid drugs for less than 3 months. Extracted PBMC RNA gave rise to the TCR library. An endocrinology unit in Xi'an, China, supplied the patients. TCR beta libraries were built with iRepertoire HTBI primers and Arm-PCR of CDR3 regions. MiXCR, applied by TCRdb to the multiplex PCR reads, yields one record per CDR3 protein. The sample lists 390,000 or so distinct CDR3 sequences, 10% to 15% seen once, with 18% in the top ten. The CDR3 runs to 15 residues. Germline V gives CDR1 LNHDA, CDR2 SQIVND (reference sequence). The V gene end was trimmed by 4 bases and the J gene end by 2 bases; junction bases not matched to a gene: 7. These data belong to a study of regulatory T cells in long-lasting Graves disease. These data were also filed under a second study, of T cells in Graves' hyperthyroidism and ophthalmopathy. This second report adds: Researchers barred patients who had uncontrolled infection, other autoimmune disease, pregnancy or lactation. Initially, a first-round RT-PCR of the TCR CDR3 employed the HTBI primer set.

This clonotype was sampled from a young woman with Graves disease. This chain uses TRBV19 with TRBJ1-1, with 7 bases that match TRBD1. The source was peripheral blood mononuclear cells (PBMCs), collected at new diagnosis, from a patient treated with antithyroid drugs. The chain's CDR3 is CASSTAGQTNTEAFF. The CDR3 nucleotides read TGTGCCAGTAGTACCGCGGGACAGACAAACACTGAAGCTTTCTTT.